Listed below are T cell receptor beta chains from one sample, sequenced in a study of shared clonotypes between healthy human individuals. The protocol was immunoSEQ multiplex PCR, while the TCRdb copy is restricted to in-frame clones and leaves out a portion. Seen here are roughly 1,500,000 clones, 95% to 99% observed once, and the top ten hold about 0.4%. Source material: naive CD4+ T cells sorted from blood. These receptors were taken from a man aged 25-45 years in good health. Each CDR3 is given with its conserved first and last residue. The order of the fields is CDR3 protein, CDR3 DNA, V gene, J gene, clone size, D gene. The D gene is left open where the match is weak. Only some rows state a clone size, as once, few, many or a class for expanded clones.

CDR3: CASSLGRPGSGNLDEQYF
DNA: TGCGCCAGCAGCTTGGGCCGCCCAGGTAGCGGGAACCTAGACGAGCAGTACTTC
V: TRBV5-1
J: TRBJ2-7
size: -
D: TRBD2

CDR3: CAWSTGGVIQNTEAFF
DNA: TGTGCCTGGAGTACCGGGGGAGTCATACAGAACACTGAAGCTTTCTTT
V: TRBV30
J: TRBJ1-1
size: -
D: -

CDR3: CASSLTPGQGSGAQHF
DNA: TGTGCCAGCAGCTTAACACCGGGACAGGGATCGGGAGCCCAGCATTTT
V: TRBV7-8
J: TRBJ1-5
size: -
D: TRBD1

CDR3: CASSFLGTTDTQYF
DNA: TGTGCCAGCAGCTTTTTAGGGACCACAGATACGCAGTATTTT
V: TRBV7-2
J: TRBJ2-3
size: -
D: -

CDR3: CASSLGLAGFYNEQFF
DNA: TGCGCCAGCAGCTTAGGACTAGCGGGATTTTACAATGAGCAGTTCTTC
V: TRBV5-1
J: TRBJ2-1
size: -
D: TRBD2

CDR3: CANLFSGDPLEQYF
DNA: TGTGCCAACCTGTTTAGCGGGGACCCTCTCGAGCAGTACTTC
V: TRBV6-4
J: TRBJ2-7
size: -
D: TRBD2

CDR3: CASRFRQGLNTEAFF
DNA: TGTGCCAGCAGATTTAGACAGGGGTTGAACACTGAAGCTTTCTTT
V: TRBV7-2
J: TRBJ1-1
size: -
D: TRBD1

CDR3: CASSYPPPNEKLFF
DNA: TGTGCCAGCAGTTACCCCCCCCCAAATGAAAAACTGTTTTTT
V: TRBV6-6
J: TRBJ1-4
size: -
D: -

CDR3: CASSRTKGAATYEQYF
DNA: TGCGCCAGCAGTCGTACCAAGGGGGCGGCTACCTACGAGCAGTACTTC
V: TRBV10-2
J: TRBJ2-7
size: -
D: TRBD1

CDR3: CASRWPTGSNEQFF
DNA: TGTGCCAGCCGTTGGCCGACAGGGTCCAATGAGCAGTTCTTC
V: TRBV28
J: TRBJ2-1
size: -
D: TRBD1

CDR3: CASSVQGGNAVRGNQPQHF
DNA: TGCGCCAGCAGTGTACAGGGTGGCAATGCGGTACGGGGCAATCAGCCCCAGCATTTT
V: TRBV10-2
J: TRBJ1-5
size: -
D: -

CDR3: CATSRDGRVGGNQPQHF
DNA: TGTGCCACCAGCAGAGATGGGCGGGTGGGGGGCAATCAGCCCCAGCATTTT
V: TRBV15
J: TRBJ1-5
size: -
D: -

CDR3: CASSSTTGGGAFF
DNA: TGTGCCAGCAGCTCTACTACAGGGGGTGGAGCTTTCTTT
V: TRBV7-3
J: TRBJ1-1
size: once
D: TRBD1

CDR3: CASSIGQGTGEQYF
DNA: TGTGCCAGTAGTATAGGACAGGGGACCGGAGAGCAGTACTTC
V: TRBV19
J: TRBJ2-7
size: -
D: TRBD1

CDR3: CASSVGLFSYEQYF
DNA: TGTGCCAGCAGCGTAGGGCTGTTCTCCTACGAGCAGTACTTC
V: TRBV9
J: TRBJ2-7
size: -
D: -

CDR3: CASNLNQETQYF
DNA: TGTGCCAGTAACCTAAACCAAGAGACCCAGTACTTC
V: TRBV7-8
J: TRBJ2-5
size: -
D: -

CDR3: CASSLGGSGNTIYF
DNA: TGTGCCAGCAGTTTAGGGGGCTCTGGAAACACCATATATTTT
V: TRBV27
J: TRBJ1-3
size: -
D: -

CDR3: CASSIGGSFTGTDTQYF
DNA: TGTGCCAGTAGTATAGGGGGGTCGTTCACAGGCACAGATACGCAGTATTTT
V: TRBV19
J: TRBJ2-3
size: -
D: -

CDR3: CASSPLRTTGRDNEQFF
DNA: TGTGCCAGCTCACCTCTTAGGACGACAGGGAGGGACAATGAGCAGTTCTTC
V: TRBV18
J: TRBJ2-1
size: -
D: -

CDR3: CASSLGTGTEQGTQYF
DNA: TGTGCCAGCAGCTTAGGAACTGGGACTGAACAAGGGACCCAGTACTTC
V: TRBV11-2
J: TRBJ2-5
size: -
D: -

CDR3: CASTKQRDEQYF
DNA: TGTGCCAGCACAAAACAGCGGGATGAGCAGTACTTC
V: TRBV7-9
J: TRBJ2-7
size: -
D: TRBD2

CDR3: CASSEVARREGTQYF
DNA: TGTGCCAGCAGTGAAGTAGCCCGGCGGGAAGGGACGCAGTATTTT
V: TRBV2
J: TRBJ2-3
size: -
D: -

CDR3: CASSPLLGSGKETQYF
DNA: TGTGCCAGCAGTCCACTTTTGGGTAGCGGCAAAGAGACCCAGTACTTC
V: TRBV28
J: TRBJ2-5
size: -
D: -

CDR3: CASSPSLDSTYEQYF
DNA: TGTGCCAGCTCACCATCTCTAGACAGCACCTACGAGCAGTACTTC
V: TRBV18
J: TRBJ2-7
size: once
D: -

CDR3: CASSLDHYRGDTQYF
DNA: TGCGCCAGCAGCTTGGACCACTACAGGGGAGATACGCAGTATTTT
V: TRBV5-1
J: TRBJ2-3
size: -
D: TRBD1

CDR3: CACEAPGGYTF
DNA: TGTGCCTGCGAGGCTCCCGGTGGCTACACCTTC
V: TRBV7-9
J: TRBJ1-2
size: -
D: -

CDR3: CASSWPGQGNEKLFF
DNA: TGCGCCAGCAGCTGGCCGGGACAGGGAAATGAAAAACTGTTTTTT
V: TRBV5-1
J: TRBJ1-4
size: -
D: TRBD1

CDR3: CASSNRDHQPQHF
DNA: TGTGCCAGCAGTAACAGGGACCATCAGCCCCAGCATTTT
V: TRBV5-6
J: TRBJ1-5
size: -
D: -

CDR3: CASSQEPGPGSEQYF
DNA: TGCGCCAGCAGCCAAGAACCGGGCCCAGGCTCCGAGCAGTACTTC
V: TRBV4-3
J: TRBJ2-7
size: -
D: -

CDR3: CASSDIRGPNEKLFF
DNA: TGTGCCAGCAGCGACATTCGGGGACCTAATGAAAAACTGTTTTTT
V: TRBV7-2
J: TRBJ1-4
size: -
D: -

CDR3: CASSPQAGAHNEQFF
DNA: TGCGCCAGCAGCCCACAGGCAGGGGCACACAATGAGCAGTTCTTC
V: TRBV5-1
J: TRBJ2-1
size: -
D: -